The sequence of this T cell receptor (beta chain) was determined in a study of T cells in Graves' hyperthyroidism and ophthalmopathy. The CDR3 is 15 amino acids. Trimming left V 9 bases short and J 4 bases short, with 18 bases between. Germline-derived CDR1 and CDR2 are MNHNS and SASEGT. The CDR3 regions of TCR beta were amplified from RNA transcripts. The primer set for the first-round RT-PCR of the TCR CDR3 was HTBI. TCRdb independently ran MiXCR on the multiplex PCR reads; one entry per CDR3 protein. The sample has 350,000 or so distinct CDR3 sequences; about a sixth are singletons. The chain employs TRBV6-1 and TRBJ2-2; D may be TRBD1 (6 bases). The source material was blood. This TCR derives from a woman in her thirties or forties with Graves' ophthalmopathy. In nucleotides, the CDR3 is TGTGCCAGTTCGAAATGGACAGCGAGCACCGGGGAGCTGTTTTTT. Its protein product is CASSKWTASTGELFF.